The clone carrying this T cell receptor beta chain was seen repeatedly, ten times or more. Unique molecular identifiers were incorporated during preparation of the TCRbeta library. Each CDR3 protein is one row after TCRdb ran MiXCR on the PCR reads. This table holds about 610,000 distinct CDR3 sequences, roughly 10% found once. The data derive from a study of T-cell reconstitution after alpha-beta-depleted transplantation in children. Per germline, CDR1 SGHKS and CDR2 YYEKEE (reference sequence). The CDR3 consists of 17 residues. Trimming cost V 1 base and J 4 bases; bases outside gene matches: 9. The sequencing here drew on PBMCs from the stem cell graft donor, taken from the stem cell graft. The origin of this receptor is a human donor who donated a stem cell graft to a child with acute myeloid leukemia. The V and J genes are TRBV5-5 and TRBJ2-5; TRBD2 aligns across 11 bases. This chain's CDR3 is CASSLPELAGVSETQYF. CDR3 bases: TGTGCCAGCAGCTTGCCCGAACTAGCGGGAGTATCAGAGACCCAGTACTTC. The full variable domain, rest sourced from reference TRBV5-5 and TRBJ2-5, is DAGVTQSPTHLIKTRGQQVTLRCSPISGHKSVSWYQQVLGQGPQFIFQYYEKEERGRGNFPDRFSARQFPNYSSELNVNALLLGDSALYLCASSLPELAGVSETQYFGPGTRLLVL.